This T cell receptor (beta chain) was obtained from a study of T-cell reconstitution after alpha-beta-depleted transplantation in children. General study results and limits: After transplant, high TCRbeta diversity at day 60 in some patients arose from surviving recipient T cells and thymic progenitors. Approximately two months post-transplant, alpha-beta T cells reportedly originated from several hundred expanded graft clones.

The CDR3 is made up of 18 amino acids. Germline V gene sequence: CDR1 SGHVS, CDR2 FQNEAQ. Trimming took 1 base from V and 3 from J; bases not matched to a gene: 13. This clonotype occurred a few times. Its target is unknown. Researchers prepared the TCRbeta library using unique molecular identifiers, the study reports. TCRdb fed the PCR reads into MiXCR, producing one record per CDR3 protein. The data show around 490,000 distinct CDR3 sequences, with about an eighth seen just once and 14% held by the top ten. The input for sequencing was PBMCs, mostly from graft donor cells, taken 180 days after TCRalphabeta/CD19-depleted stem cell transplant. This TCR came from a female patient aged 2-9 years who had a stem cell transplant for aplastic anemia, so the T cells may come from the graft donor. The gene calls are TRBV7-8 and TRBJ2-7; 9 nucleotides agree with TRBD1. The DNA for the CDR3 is TGTGCCAGCAGCTTAGTCCCCTACAGGGGGCGTTTGATCTACGAGCAGTACTTC. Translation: CASSLVPYRGRLIYEQYF.